These T cell receptor beta chains were read from a single sample in a study of T cell responses to AZD1222 COVID-19 vaccine. The repertoire was sequenced with immunoSEQ multiplex PCR; TCRdb's copy has only in-frame clones and lacks some. The sample has under 200,000 clones, approximately 90% seen once; the top ten hold approximately 26%. Sequencing used peripheral blood, obtained 28 days after the second AZD1222 dose. All receptors come from an adult who received the AZD1222 COVID-19 vaccine. The CDR3 runs from the conserved cysteine through the conserved F or W. A D gene is named only where the DNA matches it firmly. Clone size is given for some rows only: seen once, a few or many times, or a class if the clone is expanded.

V gene: TRBV5-1; J gene: TRBJ1-2; D gene: TRBD1; clone size: NA; CDR3 DNA: TGCGCCAGCAGCTTGGGTGGAGGGGGCGACTATGGCTACACCTTC; CDR3 protein: CASSLGGGGDYGYTF
V gene: TRBV7-3; J gene: TRBJ2-1; D gene: TRBD1; clone size: NA; CDR3 DNA: TGTGCCAGCAGCCAAGACAGGGGGCCTTACAATGAGCAGTTCTTC; CDR3 protein: CASSQDRGPYNEQFF
V gene: TRBV27; J gene: TRBJ2-7; D gene: NA; clone size: NA; CDR3 DNA: TGTGCCAGCAGAAGAGGTCCGGAGAGCTCCTACGAGCAGTACTTC; CDR3 protein: CASRRGPESSYEQYF
V gene: TRBV27; J gene: TRBJ2-7; D gene: TRBD1; clone size: NA; CDR3 DNA: TGTGCCAGCAGGCGACAGGGTCAGTTCTACGAGCAGTACTTC; CDR3 protein: CASRRQGQFYEQYF
V gene: TRBV3-1/TRBV3-2; J gene: TRBJ1-2; D gene: NA; clone size: NA; CDR3 DNA: TGTGCCAGCAGCCCCTTTAACTATGGCTACACCTTC; CDR3 protein: CASSPFNYGYTF
V gene: TRBV9; J gene: TRBJ1-1; D gene: NA; clone size: NA; CDR3 DNA: TGTGCCAGCAGCGCAGGGGCGTCGGACACTGAAGCTTTCTTT; CDR3 protein: CASSAGASDTEAFF
V gene: TRBV21-1; J gene: TRBJ2-3; D gene: NA; clone size: NA; CDR3 DNA: TGTGCCAGCCCCACCGGGGGGCGGCGAAGGACAGATACGCAGTATTTT; CDR3 protein: CASPTGGRRRTDTQYF
V gene: TRBV6-4; J gene: TRBJ2-1; D gene: TRBD1; clone size: NA; CDR3 DNA: TGTGCCAGCAGTGCCGCCGGGACAGGTGACTACAATGAGCAGTTCTTC; CDR3 protein: CASSAAGTGDYNEQFF
V gene: TRBV11-2; J gene: TRBJ2-7; D gene: TRBD2; clone size: NA; CDR3 DNA: TGTGCCAGCAGCCCGGGGGTGGGACTAGCGGGAGGAGGGTACGAGCAGTACTTC; CDR3 protein: CASSPGVGLAGGGYEQYF
V gene: TRBV2; J gene: TRBJ1-5; D gene: NA; clone size: once; CDR3 DNA: TGTGCCAGCAGTGAAGGGCATAGCAATCAGCCCCAGCATTTT; CDR3 protein: CASSEGHSNQPQHF
V gene: TRBV28; J gene: TRBJ2-7; D gene: NA; clone size: NA; CDR3 DNA: TGTGCCAGCAGCAGCCGCAGGGGACCGGCTTACGAGCAGTACTTC; CDR3 protein: CASSSRRGPAYEQYF
V gene: TRBV28; J gene: TRBJ2-7; D gene: NA; clone size: few; CDR3 DNA: TGTGCCAGCAGTGACAGCTTCCCTCCCTACGAGCAGTACTTC; CDR3 protein: CASSDSFPPYEQYF
V gene: TRBV15; J gene: TRBJ2-3; D gene: TRBD2; clone size: NA; CDR3 DNA: TGTGCCACCAGCCCCGCGGGGCGGGAGTTGGGCACAGATACGCAGTATTTT; CDR3 protein: CATSPAGRELGTDTQYF
V gene: TRBV6-5; J gene: TRBJ1-2; D gene: NA; clone size: NA; CDR3 DNA: TGTGCCAGCAGTCCCGGGACACACAATGGCTACACCTTC; CDR3 protein: CASSPGTHNGYTF
V gene: TRBV27; J gene: TRBJ2-1; D gene: TRBD2; clone size: NA; CDR3 DNA: TGTGCCAGCAGTTGGGGGAGGGCGGGGAATGAGCAGTTCTTC; CDR3 protein: CASSWGRAGNEQFF
V gene: TRBV7-9; J gene: TRBJ1-2; D gene: NA; clone size: NA; CDR3 DNA: TGTGCCAGCAGCTGGGACGGCCGAGAACGTAACTATGGCTACACCTTC; CDR3 protein: CASSWDGRERNYGYTF
V gene: TRBV7-2; J gene: TRBJ1-4; D gene: NA; clone size: NA; CDR3 DNA: TGTGCCAGCAGCCTAGGGCTGGGGGACTCGAATGAAAAACTGTTTTTT; CDR3 protein: CASSLGLGDSNEKLFF
V gene: TRBV19; J gene: TRBJ2-7; D gene: TRBD1; clone size: NA; CDR3 DNA: TGTGCCAGTAGTCGGGACAGGGGTTACGAGCAGTACTTC; CDR3 protein: CASSRDRGYEQYF
V gene: TRBV30; J gene: TRBJ2-2; D gene: NA; clone size: NA; CDR3 DNA: TGTGCCTGGAGTTGGGGGCGCTGGACCGGGGAGCTGTTTTTT; CDR3 protein: CAWSWGRWTGELFF
V gene: TRBV9; J gene: TRBJ2-7; D gene: NA; clone size: NA; CDR3 DNA: TGTGCCAGCAGCGTAGGGGCAGGCATGGCCTACGAGCAGTACTTC; CDR3 protein: CASSVGAGMAYEQYF
V gene: TRBV20-1; J gene: TRBJ2-7; D gene: NA; clone size: NA; CDR3 DNA: TGCAGTGCTAGTGAACCGAGAACTACCTACGAGCAGTACTTC; CDR3 protein: CSASEPRTTYEQYF
V gene: TRBV29-1; J gene: TRBJ2-1; D gene: NA; clone size: NA; CDR3 DNA: TGCAGCGTTGGAGCAGATTACAATGAGCAGTTCTTC; CDR3 protein: CSVGADYNEQFF
V gene: TRBV11-3; J gene: TRBJ2-1; D gene: TRBD2; clone size: NA; CDR3 DNA: TGTGCCAGCAGCCCCGAGGGACTAGCGGGAATAAATGAGCAGTTCTTC; CDR3 protein: CASSPEGLAGINEQFF
V gene: TRBV30; J gene: TRBJ2-2; D gene: NA; clone size: NA; CDR3 DNA: TGTGCCTGGAGATGGCAGGGCAACGCCGGGGAGCTGTTTTTT; CDR3 protein: CAWRWQGNAGELFF
V gene: TRBV6-5; J gene: TRBJ2-2; D gene: NA; clone size: NA; CDR3 DNA: TGTGCCAGCCAAGAAAGGGCTAGGGGGGAGCTGTTTTTT; CDR3 protein: CASQERARGELFF
V gene: TRBV3-1/TRBV3-2; J gene: TRBJ1-5; D gene: NA; clone size: NA; CDR3 DNA: TGTGCCAGCAGCCAAGGACACGATGGAGGCAATCAGCCCCAGCATTTT; CDR3 protein: CASSQGHDGGNQPQHF
V gene: TRBV2; J gene: TRBJ2-1; D gene: TRBD2; clone size: few; CDR3 DNA: TGTGCCAGCAGTGAATATACTAGCGGGTTATACAATGAGCAGTTCTTC; CDR3 protein: CASSEYTSGLYNEQFF
V gene: TRBV28; J gene: TRBJ2-7; D gene: NA; clone size: NA; CDR3 DNA: TGTGCCAGCAGTGAGACAGGTCCCTACTACGAGCAGTACTTC; CDR3 protein: CASSETGPYYEQYF
V gene: TRBV27; J gene: TRBJ2-4; D gene: NA; clone size: NA; CDR3 DNA: TGTGCCCTCAGCAGGGGGGGAGAAACAGGGGCCCTAGGTGCCAAAAACATTCAGTACTTC; CDR3 protein: CALSRGGETGALGAKNIQYF
V gene: TRBV7-8; J gene: TRBJ2-3; D gene: NA; clone size: once; CDR3 DNA: TGTGCCAGCAGCCTGGCGTCGGATACGCAGTATTTT; CDR3 protein: CASSLASDTQYF
V gene: TRBV6-2/TRBV6-3; J gene: TRBJ2-6; D gene: NA; clone size: NA; CDR3 DNA: TGTGCCAGCAGTTACTACAGCTCTGGGGCCAACGTCCTGACTTTC; CDR3 protein: CASSYYSSGANVLTF
V gene: TRBV6-4; J gene: TRBJ1-2; D gene: NA; clone size: NA; CDR3 DNA: TGTGCCACCCAGTCGGTCCCTGAGAACTATGGCTACACCTTC; CDR3 protein: CATQSVPENYGYTF
V gene: TRBV5-4; J gene: TRBJ1-2; D gene: TRBD1; clone size: once; CDR3 DNA: TGTGCCAGCAGCCTGGGACAGATGTATGGCTACACCTTC; CDR3 protein: CASSLGQMYGYTF
V gene: TRBV30; J gene: TRBJ2-5; D gene: NA; clone size: once; CDR3 DNA: TGTGCCTGGAGTAGGGCTAGCTTCGAGACCCAGTACTTC; CDR3 protein: CAWSRASFETQYF
V gene: TRBV6-2/TRBV6-3; J gene: TRBJ2-7; D gene: TRBD2; clone size: few; CDR3 DNA: TGTGCCAGCAGCCCCGGGACTAGCGTCTACGAGCAGTACTTC; CDR3 protein: CASSPGTSVYEQYF
V gene: TRBV4-2; J gene: TRBJ2-7; D gene: TRBD1; clone size: NA; CDR3 DNA: TGTGCCAGCAGCCATTCGCGACAGGGGATTCCCTACGAGCAGTACTTC; CDR3 protein: CASSHSRQGIPYEQYF
V gene: TRBV7-2; J gene: TRBJ2-7; D gene: NA; clone size: NA; CDR3 DNA: TGTGCCAGCAGCCGGGCCTACGAGCAGTACTTC; CDR3 protein: CASSRAYEQYF
V gene: TRBV10-3; J gene: TRBJ2-3; D gene: TRBD1; clone size: NA; CDR3 DNA: TGTGCCATCAGTGAGACAGGGGCCAGTGGCGCAGATACGCAGTATTTT; CDR3 protein: CAISETGASGADTQYF
V gene: TRBV29-1; J gene: TRBJ2-1; D gene: TRBD2; clone size: NA; CDR3 DNA: TGCAGCGTCCAACCGGGACTAGGTATCAATGAGCAGTTCTTC; CDR3 protein: CSVQPGLGINEQFF
V gene: TRBV7-7; J gene: TRBJ2-3; D gene: TRBD1; clone size: NA; CDR3 DNA: TGTGCTAGCAGCCCCGGGACAGACAGCACAGATACGCAGTATTTT; CDR3 protein: CASSPGTDSTDTQYF
V gene: TRBV3-1/TRBV3-2; J gene: TRBJ1-6; D gene: TRBD1; clone size: NA; CDR3 DNA: TGTGCCAGCAGCCTCACCGACAGGGACAATTCACCCCTCCACTTT; CDR3 protein: CASSLTDRDNSPLHF
V gene: TRBV4-1; J gene: TRBJ2-1; D gene: NA; clone size: NA; CDR3 DNA: TGCGCCAGCAGCCAAAGTCCTATACAGGTTAGCTCCTACAATGAGCAGTTCTTC; CDR3 protein: CASSQSPIQVSSYNEQFF
V gene: TRBV4-1; J gene: TRBJ1-1; D gene: NA; clone size: NA; CDR3 DNA: TGCGCCAGCAGCCATGTGGACCGGTTCGCTTTCTTT; CDR3 protein: CASSHVDRFAFF
V gene: TRBV5-4; J gene: TRBJ2-1; D gene: TRBD2; clone size: NA; CDR3 DNA: TGTGCCAGCAGCGGCGAGGGGACTAAGGCGTACAATGAGCAGTTCTTC; CDR3 protein: CASSGEGTKAYNEQFF
V gene: TRBV10-3; J gene: TRBJ1-2; D gene: TRBD1; clone size: once; CDR3 DNA: TGTGCCACTTCCCTGGAGGGGGCTGGCTACACCTTC; CDR3 protein: CATSLEGAGYTF
V gene: TRBV19; J gene: TRBJ2-6; D gene: NA; clone size: NA; CDR3 DNA: TGTGCCAGTAGTATAGACTCTGGGGCCAACGTCCTGACTTTC; CDR3 protein: CASSIDSGANVLTF
V gene: TRBV30; J gene: TRBJ2-1; D gene: NA; clone size: NA; CDR3 DNA: TGTGCCTGGAGTGGTACGAGGACTCTCAGTCTCTACAATGAGCAGTTCTTC; CDR3 protein: CAWSGTRTLSLYNEQFF
V gene: TRBV5-8; J gene: TRBJ2-1; D gene: NA; clone size: NA; CDR3 DNA: TGTGCCAGCAGAGGGACATCTATCCGCTCCTACAATGAGCAGTTCTTC; CDR3 protein: CASRGTSIRSYNEQFF
V gene: TRBV2; J gene: TRBJ2-7; D gene: TRBD1; clone size: once; CDR3 DNA: TGTGCCAGCAGTGAAGGGACAGGGTCCCACGAGCAGTACTTC; CDR3 protein: CASSEGTGSHEQYF